Reported below is one TCR beta chain. The antigen it recognizes is unknown. No per-base quality is available; no much larger clone lies one base away. After less than 13 days of culture, CD4+ T cells were isolated with the EasySep CD4+ T cell isolation kit. Each participant received two doses of an mRNA SARS-CoV-2 vaccine, either BNT162b2 or mRNA-1273. Negative nucleocapsid antibody results before and after vaccination confirmed that the healthy vaccine recipients had no prior SARS-CoV-2 infection. On days 3 and 7, half of the culture medium was replaced with fresh IL-2-containing medium. Unless noted otherwise, every peptide stimulation condition was grown in triplicate wells. Using Ficoll-Paque Plus gradient centrifugation, PBMC were separated from whole blood and then either used fresh or cryopreserved at -140C. Genomic DNA was extracted from cultured CD4+ T cells with the QIAamp micro DNA kit.

The sample is drawn from a study of vaccination effects on CD4 cells after COVID-19 (dated by TCRdb to between 2021 and 2022). About the full investigation: To identify antigen-specific CD4+ T cell clonotypes by their expansion, the ViraFEST assay first stimulated PBMC with viral peptide pools and then applied TCR sequencing. SARS-CoV-2 spike-specific CD4+ TCR repertoires from before and after mRNA vaccination were compared in COVID-19 convalescent patients and in infection-naive vaccine recipients. Across the study, the median time from the second dose to post-vaccine sampling was 72 days (range 14 to 241). Altogether, 10 COVID-19 convalescent patients and 4 SARS-CoV-2-naive healthy vaccine recipients made up the full study. Approximately 2 million PBMC per well were cultured in IMDM with about 4.5% human AB serum, roughly 10 IU/ml IL-2 and gentamicin, plus 10 ug/ml peptides. The Oncomine TCR Beta short-read assay on an Illumina iSeq 100 was used to sequence cultures from other donors in the study.

What the authors observed across the whole study: Marked clonal contraction was observed in both infection-induced and vaccine-induced clones at late post-vaccination timepoints, consistent with waning T cell responses. In healthy vaccine recipients, vaccine-induced clones were almost all SARS-CoV-2 mono-reactive, with only 1 of 255 being cross-reactive with common cold coronaviruses. The study was limited by a small number of convalescent patients and lacked early post-infection timepoints.

Library preparation employed the immunoSEQ multiplex PCR assay. TCR beta CDR3 sequencing was performed on DNA from the cultured, isolated CD4+ T cells. Per the authors' processing: Non-productive TCR sequences were discarded, and reads were trimmed to the CDR3 region, with only CDR3s of 7 or more amino acids retained. The MANAFEST web app was used to pick out antigen-specific clonotypes by comparing their expansion in peptide wells with that in reference cultures. For clones to be considered positive, expansion at FDR<0.05 versus reference and all other wells, an odds ratio above 5, and a frequency above 0.1% in two replicate wells were required. Clonotypes significantly expanded in SARS-CoV-2 spike wells and in at least one common cold coronavirus spike condition were defined as cross-reactive. Using the stringdist R package, CDR3 similarity was measured by Levenshtein distance, and unrooted trees were constructed with ape in R 3.6.1. The source is immuneACCESS, and TCRdb retained only in-frame sequences with V and J called. Part of the clones is not carried over; for the studies checked, unresolved V genes explain less than half of this, and the remainder is unexplained. The V and J calls and clone size are taken from that table; D and trimming were inferred from the DNA. This sample comprises tens of thousands of clones, approximately 80% of them detected only once. The top ten clones comprise 2% to 3% of the sample.

The material was CD4+ T cells from PBMCs cultured without peptide, obtained after COVID-19 vaccination. The clonotype comes from a human donor who received a COVID-19 vaccine.

The sequenced DNA: TGTGCCAGCAGTGAAGCTGGATATCAGCCCCAGCATTTT. It specifies CASSEAGYQPQHF. This sequence uses TRBV2 and TRBJ1-5, with an unclear D gene assignment. V drops 0 bases and J drops 5 bases, leaving 5 bases in between. CDR1 SNHLY and CDR2 FYNNEI were looked up in the germline V gene. The CDR3 numbers 13 residues from cysteine through phenylalanine. Only the CDR3 part of the read is kept: 39 bases, read in frame from the first base.